A single sample is the source of the 15 T cell receptor beta chains below, sequenced in a study of shared clonotypes between healthy human individuals. Assay used: immunoSEQ multiplex PCR; TCRdb lists only in-frame clones, some missing. The repertoire holds some 1 million clones, about 80% seen once, with less than 1.5% in the top ten. What was sequenced was memory CD4+ T cells sorted from blood. Subset in this sample: CD45RA-negative fraction. The receptors originated from a man between 18 and 29 years old in good health.

This clone was counted only a few times. The chain links TRBV7-2 to TRBJ2-7; D gene ambiguous. Trimming shortened V by 2 bases and J by 7 bases, and 9 bases separated the two germline ends. Germline-derived CDR1 and CDR2 are SGHTA and FQGNSA. There are 12 residues in the CDR3. This CDR3 is CASSLNIGEQYF. In nucleotides, the CDR3 is TGTGCCAGCAGCTTAAATATCGGAGAGCAGTACTTC.

The chain has TRBV5-5 and TRBJ2-5, with 11 nucleotides matching TRBD1. The CDR3 runs to 17 residues. Germline CDR1 and CDR2: SGHKS and YYEKEE (reference sequence). Germline trimming cut 6 bases from V and 4 bases from J; bases unmatched to any gene: 14. CDR3 loop: CASNPRGGTGGLETQYF. CDR3 nucleotides: TGTGCCAGCAACCCTCGAGGCGGGACAGGGGGATTAGAGACCCAGTACTTC.

The chain carries TRBV5-6 and TRBJ2-7; D is uncertain. The CDR3 consists of 15 residues. Trimming left V 4 bases short and J 3 bases short, with 17 bases between. The V gene's germline CDR1 is SGHDT and CDR2 YYEEEE. The CDR3 is CASSPRVGNGYEQYF. Written as DNA, the CDR3 is TGTGCCAGCAGCCCCCGGGTAGGGAATGGCTACGAGCAGTACTTC.

This rearrangement joins TRBV10-3 to TRBJ2-5; TRBD2 aligns across 8 bases. This CDR3 comprises 14 residues. Losses at the gene ends were 6 bases for V and 4 bases for J; bases not matched to a gene: 7. In germline, CDR1 is ENHRY, CDR2 SYGVKD. The CDR3 DNA follows: TGTGCCATCAGGGGGACTAGGTTAGGAGAGACCCAGTACTTC. It encodes CAIRGTRLGETQYF.

The rearrangement joins TRBV7-2 to TRBJ1-5; D might be TRBD1 (5 bases). The CDR3 runs to 13 residues. The V end lost 6 bases, the J end lost 5 bases, and 11 bases lay between the germline ends. Germline CDR1 and CDR2: SGHTA and FQGNSA. CDR3 sequence reads: CASSQRGDQPQHF. CDR3 nucleotides: TGTGCCAGCAGTCAAAGAGGGGATCAGCCCCAGCATTTT.

V is TRBV19 and J is TRBJ2-6; TRBD1 matches 7 bases. The CDR3 is 19 amino acids. J lost 0 bases, V lost 1 base, and 9 bases had no gene match. The germline gives CDR1 LNHDA, CDR2 SQIVND (reference sequence). CDR3: CASSIAGTVFPSGANVLTF. In nucleotides, the CDR3 is TGTGCCAGTAGTATAGCCGGGACAGTCTTTCCCTCTGGGGCCAACGTCCTGACTTTC.

V is TRBV4-3 and J is TRBJ2-7, with TRBD1 matching over 10 bases. The CDR3 contains 16 residues. Germline V CDR1 and CDR2: LGHNA, YSLEER. Losses at the gene ends were 1 base for V and 7 bases for J; bases not matched to a gene: 10. Here the CDR3 DNA reads TGCGCCAGCAGCCAAGCGGGGACAGGGGCATATGGAGAGCAGTACTTC. It yields the protein CASSQAGTGAYGEQYF.

The V gene is TRBV30, the J gene TRBJ2-5, with a tentative D call TRBD1 (5 bases). The DNA end is more similar to TRBJ2-7, so the J call may be wrong. The CDR3 consists of 12 residues. Germline values: CDR1 GTSNPN, CDR2 SVGIG (reference sequence). The CDR3 loop reads CAWNSGRDEQYF. CDR3 nucleotide sequence: TGTGCCTGGAATTCTGGCAGGGACGAGCAGTACTTC.

The table lists this clone with a count of one. The chain uses TRBV6-5 and TRBJ2-1; TRBD1 aligns across 7 bases. Germline V gene sequence: CDR1 MNHEY, CDR2 SVGAGI. After removal of 8 bases from V and 4 bases from J, the junction contained 5 bases not matched to a gene. The CDR3 has 13 amino acids. The CDR3 loop is CASDRTGYNEQFF. CDR3 bases: TGTGCCAGCGATCGGACAGGATACAATGAGCAGTTCTTC.

This clone was counted between two and nine times. The chain employs TRBV27 and TRBJ2-7, with D maybe TRBD1 (5 bases). The germline V gene encodes CDR1 MNHEY and CDR2 SMNVEV (reference sequence). The CDR3 sequence is 11 residues long. The V gene lost 8 bases and the J gene lost 3 bases, with 8 bases spanning the gap. This chain's CDR3 is CASARDYEQYF. The DNA for the CDR3 is TGTGCCAGCGCCAGGGACTACGAGCAGTACTTC.

This chain uses TRBV29-1 with TRBJ1-1; D remains unclear. V gave up 2 bases and J gave up 2 bases, with 12 bases separating them. The CDR3 length is 14 residues. Germline loops: CDR1 SQVTM, CDR2 ANQGSEA. In DNA, the CDR3 is TGCAGCGTTGAATTTTGGGGAGGAAACACTGAAGCTTTCTTT. This sequence encodes CSVEFWGGNTEAFF. Filled out from reference TRBV29-1 and TRBJ1-1, the complete variable domain reads SAVISQKPSRDICQRGTSLTIQCQVDSQVTMMFWYRQQPGQSLTLIATANQGSEATYESGFVIDKFPISRPNLTFSTLTVSNMSPEDSSIYLCSVEFWGGNTEAFFGQGTRLTVV.

This rearrangement joins TRBV5-1 to TRBJ2-7; perhaps TRBD2 as D (6 bases). CDR1 and CDR2 from the germline V gene are SGHRS and YFSETQ. This CDR3 spans 16 amino acids. The germline V and J ends were trimmed by 0 bases and 0 bases, with 13 bases remaining between them. The CDR3 here is CASSLGPSASSYEQYF. The CDR3 coding sequence is TGCGCCAGCAGCTTGGGGCCTAGCGCCTCCTCCTACGAGCAGTACTTC.

This clone was seen ten or more times. The rearrangement links TRBV5-1 to TRBJ2-7; 11 bases are a match to TRBD2. With 4 bases clipped from V and 0 bases from J, the junction kept 9 bases outside the gene matches. The CDR3 length is 17 residues. Germline V CDR1 and CDR2: SGHRS, YFSETQ. As DNA, the CDR3 is TGCGCCAGCAGCATTTCAGCCGGGACTAGCGGCTCCTACGAGCAGTACTTC. Protein sequence: CASSISAGTSGSYEQYF.

In DNA, the CDR3 is TGCGCCAGCAGCTTGGCCGGGACAGGGAGAATCGAGCAGTACTTC. Its translation: CASSLAGTGRIEQYF. V is TRBV5-1 and J is TRBJ2-7; 9 nucleotides align to TRBD1. CDR1 SGHRS and CDR2 YFSETQ come from the germline V gene. Losses at the gene ends were 0 bases for V and 6 bases for J; bases not matched to a gene: 7. The length of the CDR3 is 15 residues. The whole variable domain, remainder taken from reference TRBV5-1 and TRBJ2-7, is KAGVTQTPRYLIKTRGQQVTLSCSPISGHRSVSWYQQTPGQGLQFLFEYFSETQRNKGNFPGRFSGRQFSNSRSEMNVSTLELGDSALYLCASSLAGTGRIEQYFGPGTRLTVT.

This chain uses TRBV6-5 with TRBJ2-7; D is unresolved. Trimming shortened V by 2 bases and J by 5 bases, and 10 bases separated the two germline ends. In germline, CDR1 is MNHEY, CDR2 SVGAGI. The length of the CDR3 is 13 residues. The CDR3 is CASSYRLGNEQYF. The CDR3 coding sequence is TGTGCCAGCAGTTACAGGTTGGGCAACGAGCAGTACTTC.